What follows are 25 T cell receptor beta chains derived from one specimen sequenced in a study of blood T cell repertoires in COVID-19. Profiling relied on immunoSEQ multiplex PCR, and the TCRdb table lists in-frame clones only, not all of them. The sample holds hundreds of thousands of clones, 90% seen once. The sequencing sample was made of PBMCs or T cells enriched from blood (not recorded which). The receptor set was obtained from a woman between 18 and 29 years old with acute COVID-19.

The gene calls are TRBV7-9 and TRBJ1-1, with a possible D match to TRBD1 (5 bases). Germline values: CDR1 SEHNR, CDR2 FQNEAQ (reference sequence). Between the trimmed V and J ends, which lost 5 bases and 5 bases, there was a span of 9 bases. The length of the CDR3 is 12 residues. DNA of the CDR3: TGTGCCAGCAGCCCTGGGGGGACTGAAGCTTTCTTT. Encoded protein: CASSPGGTEAFF.

This clone has just one count. This chain links TRBV2 with TRBJ2-4; 7 nucleotides match TRBD1. Trimming at V came to 5 bases and at J to 0 bases, leaving 7 bases not matched to a gene. This CDR3 region has 16 residues. Germline CDR1 SNHLY, CDR2 FYNNEI. CDR3 region: CASSFEGALAKNIQYF. The CDR3 nucleotides read TGTGCCAGCAGTTTCGAGGGGGCACTAGCCAAAAACATTCAGTACTTC.

The chain recombines TRBV2 with TRBJ2-3; no reliable D call. V was clipped by 6 bases and J by 2 bases, with 6 bases between them. The CDR3 is 12 residues long. Per the germline V gene, CDR1 is SNHLY and CDR2 is FYNNEI. The CDR3 DNA reads as TGTGCCAGCAGCCCTACCACAGATACGCAGTATTTT. Encoded protein: CASSPTTDTQYF.

This rearrangement joins TRBV4-1 to TRBJ1-5; no definite D call. The V end lost 1 base, the J end lost 5 bases, and 24 bases lay between the germline ends. The germline CDR1 and CDR2 sequences are MGHRA and YSYEKL. The CDR3 consists of 19 residues. CDR3 bases: TGCGCCAGCAGCCAAGTACCGGTGATAAGCCTAGCGAGGCATCAGCCCCAGCATTTT. Translated: CASSQVPVISLARHQPQHF.

The chain joins TRBV11-2 to TRBJ2-1, with 10 positions matching TRBD2. This CDR3 is built from 15 residues. The germline V gene encodes CDR1 SGHAT and CDR2 FQNNGV. V trimming: 7 bases; J trimming: 4 bases; junction bases outside the gene matches: 7. This CDR3 is CASTGELAGYNEQFF. The DNA of the CDR3 is TGTGCCAGCACAGGAGAACTAGCGGGGTACAATGAGCAGTTCTTC.

The chain links TRBV30 to TRBJ2-1; a possible D gene is TRBD2 (7 bases). This CDR3 contains 13 residues. The ends were cut back, 8 bases at V and 3 bases at J, with 14 bases in the middle. Germline CDR1 and CDR2: GTSNPN and SVGIG (reference sequence). This chain's CDR3 is CAGGGGGYNEQFF. The CDR3 DNA reads TGTGCCGGAGGGGGGGGCGGCTACAATGAGCAGTTCTTC.

This clone has a single count. The chain employs TRBV27 and TRBJ1-2; unclear D gene. The length of the CDR3 is 16 residues. The V gene lost 4 bases and the J gene lost 0 bases, with 15 bases spanning the gap. Looked up from germline, CDR1 is MNHEY and CDR2 is SMNVEV (reference sequence). As DNA, the CDR3 is TGTGCCAGCAGTTACAGTCCAACAAGCACTAACTATGGCTACACCTTC. This encodes CASSYSPTSTNYGYTF.

This clone was recorded only once. The rearrangement uses TRBV6-5 and TRBJ2-7; 12 nucleotides line up with TRBD2. Per germline, CDR1 MNHEY and CDR2 SVGAGI. Losses at the gene ends were 7 bases for V and 4 bases for J; bases not matched to a gene: 5. The CDR3 spans 14 residues. The CDR3 nucleotides read TGTGCCAGCATCAGACTAGCGGGAGTGTACGAGCAGTACTTC. Translated: CASIRLAGVYEQYF.

The V and J genes are TRBV7-9 and TRBJ2-7; TRBD2 is a possible D gene (5 bases). The germline V gene encodes CDR1 SEHNR and CDR2 FQNEAQ (reference sequence). The germline V and J ends were trimmed by 3 bases and 3 bases, with 9 bases remaining between them. This CDR3 has 13 residues. The CDR3 loop reads CASSLKAVYEQYF. As DNA, the CDR3 is TGTGCCAGCAGCTTGAAAGCGGTCTACGAGCAGTACTTC.

A few counts support this clone. DNA of the CDR3: TGTGCCACCTCCCCCGGGAAGGTGGGACTCCAGCCCCAGCATTTT. It encodes CATSPGKVGLQPQHF. The rearrangement links TRBV7-8 to TRBJ1-5, with D perhaps matching TRBD1 (5 bases). Germline lookup yields CDR1 SGHVS and CDR2 FQNEAQ. The CDR3 sequence is 15 residues long. V lost 10 bases and J 7 bases, leaving 23 bases between the germline ends. Filled out from reference TRBV7-8 and TRBJ1-5, the complete variable domain reads GAGVSQSPRYKVAKRGQDVALRCDPISGHVSLFWYQQALGQGPEFLTYFQNEAQLDKSGLPSDRFFAERPEGSVSTLKIQRTQQEDSAVYLCATSPGKVGLQPQHFGDGTRLSIL.

The chain has TRBV19 and TRBJ2-2, with 9 bases identical to TRBD2. Germline lookup yields CDR1 LNHDA and CDR2 SQIVND (reference sequence). With 3 bases clipped from V and 4 bases from J, the junction kept 15 bases outside the gene matches. The CDR3 consists of 19 residues. CDR3 sequence: CASSIGGRAWRGGTGELFF. CDR3 nucleotides: TGTGCCAGTAGTATCGGCGGGAGGGCATGGCGCGGGGGCACCGGGGAGCTGTTTTTT.

The chain has TRBV27 and TRBJ2-1; 10 nucleotides match TRBD2. The CDR3 consists of 14 residues. V lost 7 bases, J lost 5 bases, and 5 bases stayed unmatched. Germline V CDR1 and CDR2: MNHEY, SMNVEV (reference sequence). In DNA form, the CDR3 reads TGTGCCAGCATAGATAGCGGGGGGAACAATGAGCAGTTCTTC. Protein sequence: CASIDSGGNNEQFF.

The chain is built from TRBV23-1 and TRBJ1-6, with 7 bases aligning to TRBD1. TRBV23-1 is noted as an ORF with a role that remains uncertain. Trimming took 3 bases from V and 9 from J; bases not matched to a gene: 11. CDR3 size: 16 residues. The CDR3 sequence: CASSHLGGDWPSPLHF. The DNA for the CDR3 is TGCGCCAGCAGTCACTTAGGGGGCGACTGGCCTTCACCCCTCCACTTT.

This clone appeared once. The chain employs TRBV6-1 and TRBJ2-7; D gene unclear. The V end lost 3 bases, the J end lost 4 bases, and 7 bases lay between the germline ends. The CDR3 covers 12 residues. CDR1 is MNHNS and CDR2 is SASEGT in the germline V gene. In DNA, the CDR3 is TGTGCCAGCAGTGAGTTTAAATACGAGCAGTACTTC. This gives the protein CASSEFKYEQYF.

This chain joins TRBV7-6 and TRBJ1-3, with TRBD1 identical over 7 bases. The CDR3 runs 16 residues. With 3 bases clipped from V and 1 base from J, the junction kept 6 bases outside the gene matches. The germline CDR1 and CDR2 sequences are SGHVS and FNYEAQ. CDR3 in amino acids: CASSFRSRGSGNTIYF. The CDR3 DNA reads as TGTGCCAGCAGCTTCCGGTCCAGGGGGTCTGGAAACACCATATATTTT.

The count of this clone is one. This rearrangement joins TRBV20-1 to TRBJ1-1; no clear D gene. V lost 3 bases and J lost 1, with 9 bases in between. This CDR3 has 13 residues. Germline-derived CDR1 and CDR2 are DFQATT and SNEGSKA (reference sequence). The DNA for the CDR3 is TGCAGTGCTAGTGAGTGGGCGAACACTGAAGCTTTCTTT. It codes for CSASEWANTEAFF.

The chain joins TRBV9 to TRBJ2-1, with TRBD2 identical over 13 bases. CDR3 size: 16 residues. With 3 bases clipped from V and 9 bases from J, the junction kept 9 bases outside the gene matches. Germline CDR1 and CDR2: SGDLS and YYNGEE. The CDR3 nucleotides read TGTGCCAGCAGCGAGCGACTAGCGGGAGGCCCTTTTGAGCAGTTCTTC. This encodes CASSERLAGGPFEQFF.

The CDR3 coding sequence is TGTGCCATCAGTATAGCCGGGAGCTCCTACGAGCAGTACTTC. It yields the protein CAISIAGSSYEQYF. The chain is built from TRBV10-3 and TRBJ2-7; D may be TRBD2 (6 bases). The CDR3 totals 14 residues. Germline loops: CDR1 ENHRY, CDR2 SYGVKD. V was shortened by 5 bases and J by 0 bases, with 11 bases between the two germline ends.

This clone was detected only once. The chain has TRBV27 and TRBJ1-2, with a weak D call TRBD1 (6 bases). The length of the CDR3 is 15 residues. V gave up 6 bases and J gave up 7 bases, with 21 bases separating them. The germline V gene has CDR1 MNHEY and CDR2 SMNVEV (reference sequence). This CDR3 is CASSPRWGPVRGYTF. The DNA of the CDR3 is TGTGCCAGCAGCCCCCGGTGGGGGCCAGTACGTGGCTACACCTTC.

The rearrangement uses TRBV7-9 and TRBJ2-1; the D gene is possibly TRBD2 (5 bases). The V gene's germline CDR1 is SEHNR and CDR2 FQNEAQ (reference sequence). CDR3 length equals 14 residues. The V gene lost 7 bases and the J gene lost 8 bases, with 18 bases spanning the gap. CDR3 amino acids: CASNNRGSQYEQFF. Written as DNA, the CDR3 is TGTGCCAGCAACAATCGGGGTAGCCAGTATGAGCAGTTCTTC.

V and J are TRBV18 and TRBJ1-5; the match to TRBD1 covers 7 bases. This CDR3 contains 14 residues. The germline gives CDR1 KGHSH, CDR2 LQKENI. With V trimmed by 5 bases and J by 6 bases, 7 bases remained unmatched. CDR3 loop: CASSSDRASQPQHF. The CDR3 DNA is TGTGCCAGCTCATCCGACAGGGCAAGTCAGCCCCAGCATTTT.

This chain uses TRBV7-2 with TRBJ2-1; TRBD2 matches 8 bases. From germline, CDR1 is SGHTA and CDR2 FQGNSA. V was clipped by 1 base and J by 9 bases; unmatched bases: 5. This CDR3 region has 14 residues. The CDR3 sequence is CASSLVAGGSEQFF. CDR3 DNA: TGTGCCAGCAGCTTAGTGGCGGGAGGTTCTGAGCAGTTCTTC.

This clone was counted once. The chain has TRBV2 and TRBJ1-1; no clear D. The CDR3 is 11 residues long. CDR1 SNHLY and CDR2 FYNNEI come from the germline V gene. In nucleotides, the CDR3 is TGTGGCTCACACCTGAACACTGAAGCTTTCTTT. It codes for CGSHLNTEAFF.

The chain links TRBV1 to TRBJ2-1; whether TRBD1, the table's D call, matches the DNA was not checked. TRBV1 is termed a pseudogene. This CDR3 is built from 17 residues. The CDR3 nucleotides read TGCACCAGCAGCCGGAGTGGGGGCCCTCCCGCCGGGGATGAGCAGTTCTTC. Its protein is CTSSRSGGPPAGDEQFF.

The rearrangement uses TRBV25-1 and TRBJ2-2; 8 bases fit TRBD2. The CDR3 loop spans 14 amino acids. The V segment lost 2 bases and the J segment 6 bases; nucleotides outside the gene matches: 2. Looked up from germline, CDR1 is MGHDK and CDR2 is SYGVNS. The CDR3 DNA reads as TGTGCCAGCAGTGAACAGGGACTAGCCGGGGAGCTGTTTTTT. Amino acids: CASSEQGLAGELFF.